This TCR beta chain was obtained from a study of blood T cells in healthy people across ages. A second PCR, run for roughly 6 to 11 cycles, used a sample-barcoded 5' primer plus a J-beta primer mix. TCRdb used MiXCR to reprocess the 5' RACE reads, holding one entry per CDR3 protein. The profile shows about 1.1 million distinct CDR3 sequences, 35% to 45% of them singletons. CDR3 size: 15 residues. Deletions cut 2 bases from V and 1 base from J, with 8 bases between. Per germline, CDR1 LGHNA and CDR2 YNFKEQ. The source material was blood. The gene calls are TRBV4-2 and TRBJ2-2, with D hard to call. The receptor's source is a man aged 18 to 30 in good health. The CDR3 region is CASSQYSGNTGELFF. CDR3 sequence (DNA): TGTGCCAGCAGCCAATATTCAGGGAACACCGGGGAGCTGTTTTTT.